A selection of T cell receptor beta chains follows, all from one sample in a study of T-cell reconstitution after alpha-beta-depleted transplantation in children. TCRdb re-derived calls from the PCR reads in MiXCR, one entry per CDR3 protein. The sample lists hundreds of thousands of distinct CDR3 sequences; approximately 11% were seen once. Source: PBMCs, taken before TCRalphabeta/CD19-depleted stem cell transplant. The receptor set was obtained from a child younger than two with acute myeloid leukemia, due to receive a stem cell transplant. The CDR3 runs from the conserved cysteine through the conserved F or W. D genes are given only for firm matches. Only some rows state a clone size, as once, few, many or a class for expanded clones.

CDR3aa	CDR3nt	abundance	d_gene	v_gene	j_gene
CASNDVSRADTQYF	TGCGCCAGCAATGACGTTAGTCGGGCAGATACGCAGTATTTT	many	-	TRBV5-1	TRBJ2-3
CASSQRDTYTGELFF	TGTGCCAGCAGCCAAAGGGACACCTACACCGGGGAGCTGTTTTTT	many	-	TRBV4-2	TRBJ2-2
CASSERQGWDEQFF	TGTGCCAGCAGTGAGCGACAGGGGTGGGATGAGCAGTTCTTC	many	TRBD1	TRBV6-1	TRBJ2-1
CASSQTGTGLTHTEAFF	TGCGCCAGCAGCCAGACCGGGACAGGGTTGACACACACTGAAGCTTTCTTT	many	TRBD1	TRBV4-1	TRBJ1-1
CASSLTLALSTDTQYF	TGTGCCAGCAGTTTAACCCTAGCCCTCAGCACAGATACGCAGTATTTT	many	-	TRBV12-3/TRBV12-4	TRBJ2-3
CASSSGLAGNTIYF	TGTGCCAGCAGCTCAGGGTTGGCTGGAAACACCATATATTTT	many	-	TRBV9	TRBJ1-3
CASSSDRSNQPQHF	TGCGCCAGCAGCTCGGACAGGTCCAATCAGCCCCAGCATTTT	many	TRBD1	TRBV4-1	TRBJ1-5
CASSLWVTANEKLFF	TGTGCCAGCAGCCTCTGGGTGACGGCAAATGAAAAACTGTTTTTT	many	-	TRBV3-1	TRBJ1-4
CSARVRTSGTNEQFF	TGCAGTGCTAGAGTACGGACTAGCGGGACCAATGAGCAGTTCTTC	many	TRBD2	TRBV20-1	TRBJ2-1
CASSGGDLAKNIQYF	TGCGCCAGCAGCGGGGGAGATTTAGCCAAAAACATTCAGTACTTC	many	-	TRBV5-1	TRBJ2-4
CASSLSSLGQPQHF	TGTGCCAGCAGTTTGTCGTCTCTTGGGCAGCCCCAGCATTTT	many	-	TRBV27	TRBJ1-5
CASSEFEGASVNYGYTF	TGTGCCAGCAGTGAATTTGAGGGAGCATCGGTTAACTATGGCTACACCTTC	-	-	TRBV2	TRBJ1-2
CSARVIMQAGREKLFF	TGCAGTGCTAGAGTAATTATGCAGGCAGGGAGAGAAAAACTGTTTTTT	once	-	TRBV20-1	TRBJ1-4
CASSPRYLTSGGETQYF	TGTGCCAGCAGCCCCCGTTACTTAACTAGCGGGGGAGAGACCCAGTACTTC	many	TRBD2	TRBV11-2	TRBJ2-5
CASSYSGGRIEKLFF	TGTGCCAGCAGCTATAGCGGGGGCCGGATTGAAAAACTGTTTTTT	many	-	TRBV5-4	TRBJ1-4
CASRPSPGTLKSFF	TGTGCCAGCAGGCCCTCTCCGGGGACCCTAAAATCTTTCTTT	many	-	TRBV7-3	TRBJ1-1
CAISRLLDGLGGYTF	TGTGCCATCAGTCGACTATTGGACGGATTGGGTGGCTACACCTTC	many	-	TRBV10-3	TRBJ1-2
CASNLAGAYNEQFF	TGCGCCAGCAATTTGGCAGGGGCCTACAATGAGCAGTTCTTC	-	-	TRBV23-1	TRBJ2-1
CASSYQDGYTF	TGTGCCAGCAGTTACCAGGATGGCTACACCTTC	few	-	TRBV6-2/TRBV6-3	TRBJ1-2
CASSFSGSADTQYF	TGTGCCAGCAGCTTCAGCGGGAGTGCAGATACGCAGTATTTT	many	TRBD2	TRBV5-6	TRBJ2-3
CASSTLDSNQPQHF	TGTGCCAGCAGCACACTAGATAGCAATCAGCCCCAGCATTTT	many	-	TRBV12-3/TRBV12-4	TRBJ1-5
CASSFGVAKNIQYF	TGTGCCAGCAGCTTCGGCGTAGCCAAAAACATTCAGTACTTC	many	-	TRBV7-8	TRBJ2-4
CASSLTGLAHPGEQFF	TGTGCCAGCAGCCTAACGGGACTAGCCCACCCAGGGGAGCAGTTCTTC	many	TRBD2	TRBV3-1	TRBJ2-1
CASSLKLAYSTDTQYF	TGTGCCAGCAGCTTAAAGCTAGCGTATAGCACAGATACGCAGTATTTT	many	-	TRBV4-2	TRBJ2-3
CASSLRTSGSSYNEQFF	TGTGCCAGCAGTTTAAGGACTAGCGGGAGCTCCTACAATGAGCAGTTCTTC	many	TRBD2	TRBV12-3/TRBV12-4	TRBJ2-1
CASSLNRGTEAFF	TGTGCCAGCAGCTTAAATAGGGGAACTGAAGCTTTCTTT	many	-	TRBV7-3	TRBJ1-1
CASPSGRGTDTQYF	TGTGCCAGCCCTAGCGGGAGGGGGACAGATACGCAGTATTTT	many	TRBD2	TRBV6-1	TRBJ2-3
CASSFNYDSYGYTF	TGTGCCAGCAGCTTTAATTACGACAGCTATGGCTACACCTTC	many	-	TRBV7-2	TRBJ1-2
CASSLTATGELFF	TGTGCCAGCAGCTTAACCGCCACCGGGGAGCTGTTTTTT	many	-	TRBV7-3	TRBJ2-2
CASRLAGGTETQYF	TGTGCCAGTAGGCTAGCGGGGGGCACAGAGACCCAGTACTTC	few	TRBD2	TRBV19	TRBJ2-5
CSARDYGDTQYF	TGCAGTGCTAGAGATTATGGGGATACGCAGTATTTT	many	-	TRBV20-1	TRBJ2-3
CSARDPSSGRDYEQYF	TGCAGTGCTAGAGATCCCAGCAGCGGGAGAGACTACGAGCAGTACTTC	many	TRBD2	TRBV20-1	TRBJ2-7
CSAGGTSGWVFTDTQYF	TGCAGTGCTGGCGGGACTAGCGGGTGGGTCTTCACAGATACGCAGTATTTT	many	TRBD2	TRBV20-1	TRBJ2-3
CASRGDVSETQYF	TGTGCCAGCCGGGGGGACGTATCAGAGACCCAGTACTTC	-	TRBD2	TRBV2	TRBJ2-5
CASSQDSSYYGYTF	TGTGCCAGCAGCCAAGACAGCTCATACTATGGCTACACCTTC	many	-	TRBV7-2	TRBJ1-2
CASSWKGYTYNEQFF	TGTGCCAGCTCCTGGAAAGGCTACACCTACAATGAGCAGTTCTTC	many	-	TRBV9	TRBJ2-1
CSARGGSHEQYF	TGCAGTGCCCGAGGGGGGTCCCACGAGCAGTACTTC	many	-	TRBV20-1	TRBJ2-7
CASSLGGQSQYF	TGTGCCAGCAGCTTAGGGGGGCAGAGCCAGTACTTC	many	-	TRBV7-9	TRBJ2-4
CASVGGIPKNIQYF	TGTGCCAGCGTGGGGGGAATTCCCAAAAACATTCAGTACTTC	many	-	TRBV28	TRBJ2-4
CASRVGQGLIAFF	TGTGCCAGCAGGGTCGGACAGGGGTTGATTGCTTTCTTT	-	TRBD1	TRBV12-3/TRBV12-4	TRBJ1-1
CASSVEGSSGGPTNIQYF	TGTGCCAGCAGCGTAGAAGGGTCTAGCGGGGGCCCGACAAACATTCAGTACTTC	-	TRBD2	TRBV9	TRBJ2-4
CNVYREERYNEQFF	TGCAACGTTTACAGGGAGGAGAGGTACAATGAGCAGTTCTTC	-	-	TRBV29-1	TRBJ2-1
CASSPGTRSYEQYF	TGCGCCAGCAGCCCCGGGACTAGGAGCTACGAGCAGTACTTC	many	TRBD2	TRBV5-1	TRBJ2-7
CASSPRGVQAALNEKLFF	TGTGCCAGCAGCCCCCGGGGCGTCCAGGCAGCACTTAATGAAAAACTGTTTTTT	many	-	TRBV4-2	TRBJ1-4
CASSLIPGEWAQHF	TGTGCCAGCAGTTTAATCCCCGGGGAGTGGGCCCAGCATTTT	many	-	TRBV12-3/TRBV12-4	TRBJ1-5
CASSWAGGVTEAFF	TGTGCCAGCAGTTGGGCAGGGGGCGTGACTGAAGCTTTCTTT	few	TRBD1	TRBV6-5	TRBJ1-1
CSPDVGGEAFF	TGCAGTCCAGACGTCGGGGGTGAAGCTTTCTTT	few	-	TRBV20-1	TRBJ1-1
CSVSQRIAGDNEQFF	TGCAGCGTTTCCCAAAGAATAGCGGGAGACAATGAGCAGTTCTTC	many	TRBD2	TRBV29-1	TRBJ2-1
CASSLTGTSSYNEQFF	TGTGCCAGCAGCTTAACCGGGACTAGCTCCTACAATGAGCAGTTCTTC	many	TRBD2	TRBV11-1	TRBJ2-1
CASSLGPDNGYTF	TGCGCCAGCAGCTTAGGACCGGACAATGGCTACACCTTC	many	-	TRBV5-1	TRBJ1-2
CASRVTGTGVSEQFF	TGCGCCAGCCGAGTAACCGGGACAGGGGTGAGTGAGCAGTTCTTC	many	TRBD1	TRBV5-1	TRBJ2-1
CASSLVTGGVYEQYF	TGTGCCAGCAGCTTAGTGACGGGGGGGGTCTACGAGCAGTACTTC	many	TRBD2	TRBV7-2	TRBJ2-7
CASSQRTGGDGYTF	TGCGCCAGCAGCCAACGGACAGGGGGGGATGGCTACACCTTC	many	TRBD1	TRBV4-1	TRBJ1-2
CSARMDRQNSPLHF	TGCAGTGCTAGAATGGACAGACAGAATTCACCCCTCCACTTT	many	-	TRBV20-1	TRBJ1-6
CASSLGVAGNYEQYF	TGCGCCAGCAGCTTGGGGGTAGCAGGGAACTACGAGCAGTACTTC	many	-	TRBV5-1	TRBJ2-7